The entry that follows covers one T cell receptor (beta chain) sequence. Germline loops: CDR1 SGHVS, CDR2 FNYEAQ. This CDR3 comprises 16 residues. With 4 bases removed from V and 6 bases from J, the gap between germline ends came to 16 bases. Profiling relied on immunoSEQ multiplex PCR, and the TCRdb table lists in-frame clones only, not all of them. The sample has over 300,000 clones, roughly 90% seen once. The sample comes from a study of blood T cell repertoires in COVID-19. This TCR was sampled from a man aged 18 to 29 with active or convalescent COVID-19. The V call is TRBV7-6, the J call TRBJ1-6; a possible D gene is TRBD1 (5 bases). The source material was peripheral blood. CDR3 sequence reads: CASSYRGGFGNSPLHF. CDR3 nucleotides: TGTGCCAGCAGCTACCGGGGGGGTTTCGGTAATTCACCCCTCCACTTT.